What follows are 5 T cell receptor beta chains derived from one specimen sequenced in a study of blood T cell repertoires in COVID-19. Libraries were prepared by immunoSEQ multiplex PCR; TCRdb keeps only in-frame clonotypes and omits some of them. The table lists 37,000 or so clones, around 90% of them singletons. Sequences were obtained from peripheral blood. The origin of the receptors is a man between 65 and 85 years old with acute or convalescent COVID-19.

The chain uses TRBV7-2 and TRBJ2-3, with 8 positions matching TRBD1. CDR3 length: 14 residues. V shed 5 bases, J shed 6 bases, and the junction held 7 bases outside the gene matches. CDR1 is SGHTA and CDR2 is FQGNSA in the germline V gene. The CDR3 region is CASSLQGAGDTQYF. As DNA, the CDR3 is TGTGCCAGCAGCCTTCAGGGGGCAGGGGATACGCAGTATTTT. Together with reference TRBV7-2 and TRBJ2-3, the CDR3 gives the full variable domain: GAGVSQSPSNKVTEKGKDVELRCDPISGHTALYWYRQSLGQGLEFLIYFQGNSAPDKSGLPSDRFSAERTGGSVSTLTIQRTQQEDSAVYLCASSLQGAGDTQYFGPGTRLTVL.

This clone was seen a few times. The chain links TRBV18 to TRBJ2-7; 7 nucleotides agree with TRBD2. The CDR3 runs 14 residues. CDR1 and CDR2 (germline): KGHSH, LQKENI. V lost 4 bases, J lost 3 bases, and 6 bases stayed unmatched. DNA for the CDR3: TGTGCCAGCTCACTAAGGGACTACAACTACGAGCAGTACTTC. As protein: CASSLRDYNYEQYF.

The J gene is TRBJ1-1, the V gene TRBV11-3; TRBD1 might be the D (5 bases). The CDR3 consists of 15 residues. V dropped 7 bases and J dropped 1 base, with 16 bases sitting between them. The V gene's germline CDR1 is SGHNT and CDR2 YENEEA. CDR3 region: CASTRVGPTNTEAFF. DNA of the CDR3: TGTGCCAGCACTCGAGTGGGGCCGACGAACACTGAAGCTTTCTTT.

This sequence joins TRBV19 and TRBJ1-5, with D perhaps matching TRBD1 (6 bases). Germline CDR1 is LNHDA and CDR2 is SQIVND (reference sequence). V was pared by 5 bases and J by 6 bases, with 14 bases between. The CDR3 has 14 residues. The CDR3: CASSLQGIGQPQHF. As DNA, the CDR3 is TGTGCCAGTAGTCTTCAGGGGATTGGTCAGCCCCAGCATTTT.

This clone was seen just once. The CDR3 DNA follows: TGTGCCAGCAGTTATCGGGGGGCCGGGGAGCTGTTTTTT. Amino acids: CASSYRGAGELFF. The chain combines TRBV6-2 or TRBV6-3 with TRBJ2-2, with TRBD2 identical over 7 bases. Per the germline V gene, CDR1 is MNHEY and CDR2 is SVGEGT. CDR3 length: 13 amino acids. V lost 3 bases to trimming and J lost 6 bases; unmatched junction nucleotides: 1.